This T cell receptor (beta chain) derives from a study of cytomegalovirus exposure and HLA in healthy donors. Whole-study results and caveats: V- and J-gene trimming in TCR beta was tied to a missense DCLRE1C variant by an analysis performed later. Relative to the approximately 680-donor mean, N-insertions were reportedly fewer in an Asian-associated ancestry cluster in a later analysis. Immune exposure information comprised only CMV serostatus. As was reported, the classifier diagnosed cytomegalovirus status with high specificity and sensitivity.

Germline assignment: CDR1 SGHDN and CDR2 FVKESK. CDR3 length: 15 amino acids. V dropped 4 bases and J dropped 7 bases, with 17 bases sitting between them. The PCR had 60 Vbeta and 13 Jbeta primers. TCRdb's table, derived via immunoSEQ multiplex PCR, lists solely in-frame clones and lacks some. The table lists some 120,000 clones, about 73% of them singletons. This clone was counted only a few times. What it binds is unknown. Sample: PBMCs. This sequence was found in a woman in her thirties or forties in good health and CMV-seropositive. The chain couples TRBV14 to TRBJ2-1; perhaps TRBD1 as D (7 bases). The CDR3 loop is CASSLQGGLRNEQFF. In DNA, the CDR3 is TGTGCCAGCAGCCTTCAGGGGGGCTTGAGGAATGAGCAGTTCTTC.